A selection of T cell receptor beta chains follows, all from one sample in a study of radiotherapy plus CTLA-4 blockade in lung cancer. Profiling relied on immunoSEQ multiplex PCR, and the TCRdb table lists in-frame clones only, not all of them. The sample records about 39,000 clones, just under 80% being singletons. This specimen consisted of peripheral blood, obtained from a patient treated with radiotherapy plus ipilimumab. These TCRs come from a human donor with non-small cell lung cancer that progressed on radiotherapy plus ipilimumab. Each CDR3 is given with its conserved first and last residue. The D gene is left open where the match is weak. The size of a clone is reported for some rows only, either as once, few or many, or as a class for expanded clones.

clone_size	d_call	j_call	v_call	cdr3_nt	cdr3_aa
few	.	TRBJ1-6	TRBV15	TGTGCCACCAGCAGAGATCATGAGAATTCACCCCTCCACTTT	CATSRDHENSPLHF
once	.	TRBJ2-7	TRBV29-1	TGCAGCGCCTCATTAGAAATGGGGCCCTCCTACGAGCAGTACTTC	CSASLEMGPSYEQYF
.	TRBD1	TRBJ2-6	TRBV27	TGTGCCAGCAGGACAGGGGTTACTGGGGCCAACGTCCTGACTTTC	CASRTGVTGANVLTF
.	TRBD2	TRBJ2-3	TRBV6-6	TGTGCCAGCAGAGCGGGGGGGGGTCGCACAGATACGCAGTATTTT	CASRAGGGRTDTQYF
.	.	TRBJ1-4	TRBV6-1	TGTGCCAGCAGCTTCACAGGGAGTCCTAATGAAAAACTGTTTTTT	CASSFTGSPNEKLFF
few	.	TRBJ2-5	TRBV27	TGTGCCAGCAGTTTTCTAGAAGGGAGGACCCAGTACTTC	CASSFLEGRTQYF
once	TRBD1	TRBJ2-5	TRBV5-4	TGTGCCAGCAGCTACGGGACAGAAAGCCAAGAGACCCAGTACTTC	CASSYGTESQETQYF
.	.	TRBJ2-1	TRBV5-1	TGCGCCAGCAGCATCCCGGACAGTCAGATTGAGCGCCACTACAATGAGCAGTTCTTC	CASSIPDSQIERHYNEQFF
.	.	TRBJ1-1	TRBV2	TGTGCCAGCAGTGATCAGTTGATTAACACTGAAGCTTTCTTT	CASSDQLINTEAFF
.	.	TRBJ2-3	TRBV19	TGTGCCAGTAGGACCGGCCAGGGGCACACAGATACGCAGTATTTT	CASRTGQGHTDTQYF
.	TRBD2	TRBJ2-1	TRBV7-8	TGTGCCAGCAGCCATCTTACTAGCGGCAATGAGCAGTTCTTC	CASSHLTSGNEQFF
.	.	TRBJ2-1	TRBV11-2	TGTGCCAGCAGCCATGGACTCTACAATGAGCAGTTCTTC	CASSHGLYNEQFF
.	.	TRBJ1-3	TRBV18	TGTGCCAGCTCACAGGGGCCGTCGTACTCTGGAAACACCATATATTTT	CASSQGPSYSGNTIYF
.	.	TRBJ1-5	TRBV18	TGTGCCAGCTCACCGAATGGGGCCACGACCCAGCATTTT	CASSPNGATTQHF
.	.	TRBJ1-2	TRBV5-1	TGCGCCAGCAGCCATGGGGACACGCCAGCCTATGGCTACACCTTC	CASSHGDTPAYGYTF
.	.	TRBJ1-1	TRBV9	TGTGCCAGCAGCGGAGGAGGGAAAACTGAAGCTTTCTTT	CASSGGGKTEAFF
few	.	TRBJ2-7	TRBV19	TGTGCCAGTAGTTCCCAGACGGCGGGCGAGCAGTACTTC	CASSSQTAGEQYF
.	TRBD1	TRBJ1-6	TRBV7-2	TGTGCCAGCCCTACAGGGGGTATGTACAATTCACCCCTCCACTTT	CASPTGGMYNSPLHF
.	TRBD2	TRBJ2-3	TRBV4-1	TGCGCCAGCAGCCCCAATGGGGGCGGGGGGCTAGATACGCAGTATTTT	CASSPNGGGGLDTQYF
.	TRBD2	TRBJ2-1	TRBV7-2	TGTGCCAGCAGCTTAGCGGGAATAGCGGGGGAGTCCGGGCAGTTCTTC	CASSLAGIAGESGQFF
.	TRBD1	TRBJ2-5	TRBV7-2	TGTGCCAGCAGCTTCCAATTGGGACAGGGAGGACAGACCCAGTACTTC	CASSFQLGQGGQTQYF
.	TRBD1	TRBJ1-5	TRBV2	TGTGCCAGCAGTCTGGACAGGGGGCAGATGATCAATCAGCCCCAGCATTTT	CASSLDRGQMINQPQHF
.	.	TRBJ2-3	TRBV7-3	TGTGCCAGCAGCTTTTCAGGGGTTGGGGCAGATACGCAGTATTTT	CASSFSGVGADTQYF
.	.	TRBJ1-6	TRBV7-3	TGTGCCAGCAGCTTAAAAAGGTCGGGTTCACCCCTCCACTTT	CASSLKRSGSPLHF
few	.	TRBJ1-6	TRBV7-9	TGTGCCAGCAGAATGGGGGGACCTAATTCACCCCTCCACTTT	CASRMGGPNSPLHF
once	TRBD1	TRBJ2-3	TRBV15	TGTGCCACCAGCAGGGGACAGGGGGCTCCGCGGGGGAGCACAGATACGCAGTATTTT	CATSRGQGAPRGSTDTQYF
.	.	TRBJ2-7	TRBV21-1	TGTGCCAGCAGCAAAGAAAGAAGCCCCCTATACGAGCAGTACTTC	CASSKERSPLYEQYF
.	TRBD1	TRBJ1-6	TRBV6-6	TGTGCCAGCAGTACACAGGGGGCTGACTCACCCCTCCACTTT	CASSTQGADSPLHF
.	.	TRBJ1-2	TRBV18	TGTGCCAGCTCCGCCGAGGCCAACTATGGCTACACCTTC	CASSAEANYGYTF
.	.	TRBJ2-1	TRBV4-1	TGCGCCAGCAGCCAAGGGGTGGCTAGTTACAATGAGCAGTTCTTC	CASSQGVASYNEQFF
.	TRBD1	TRBJ1-5	TRBV10-3	TGTGCCATCTCACAGGGGGCGGAAAACAATCAGCCCCAGCATTTT	CAISQGAENNQPQHF
.	.	TRBJ2-5	TRBV19	TGTGCCAGTAGTCAAAGCCCAGGGACCCAGTACTTC	CASSQSPGTQYF
few	.	TRBJ1-6	TRBV6-1	TGTGCCAGCAGACCCGAACAGGGAATAAAATCACCCCTCCACTTT	CASRPEQGIKSPLHF
.	TRBD2	TRBJ2-5	TRBV9	TGTGCCAGCAGCGTTTCTAGCGGGGGGGAGACCCAGTACTTC	CASSVSSGGETQYF
.	TRBD2	TRBJ2-3	TRBV11-2	TGTGCCAGCAGCTTCAGACTAGCAACAGATACGCAGTATTTT	CASSFRLATDTQYF
.	.	TRBJ2-6	TRBV27	TGTGCCAGCAGCCGGGACTCTGGGGCCAACGTCCTGACTTTC	CASSRDSGANVLTF
medium-sized	.	TRBJ1-5	TRBV19	TGTGCCAGTAGCCGGGGGGATGCCGGCAATCAGCCCCAGCATTTT	CASSRGDAGNQPQHF
.	TRBD1	TRBJ2-1	TRBV5-1	TGCGCCAGCAGCACGGGACAGGGGGCCAATGAGCAGTTCTTC	CASSTGQGANEQFF
.	TRBD1	TRBJ1-1	TRBV6-5	TGTGCCAGCAGTTCCGCGGGACAGGGTGAAGCTCTCTTT	CASSSAGQGEALF
.	.	TRBJ2-5	TRBV2	TGTGCCAGCAGTTCCGACAAGGAAGAGACCCAGTACTTC	CASSSDKEETQYF
few	TRBD2	TRBJ2-3	TRBV9	TGTGCCAGCAGCGAGGGGGCCGGAGCGGGGGGTTGGGATACGCAGTATTTT	CASSEGAGAGGWDTQYF
.	TRBD1	TRBJ1-2	TRBV5-1	TGCGCCAGCAGCGGACAGGCGCAGGGCTACACCTTC	CASSGQAQGYTF
.	.	TRBJ1-4	TRBV6-1	TGTGCCAGCAGTGTAGACGGGGGGCGGGCAACTAATGAAAAACTGTTTTTT	CASSVDGGRATNEKLFF
.	TRBD2	TRBJ2-3	TRBV19	TGTGCCAGTAGTATCGGGCTAGCGGGGAGAGATACGCAGTATTTT	CASSIGLAGRDTQYF
.	TRBD1	TRBJ1-5	TRBV19	TGTGCCAGTAGTATAGGGACAGGGGGCCAGCCCCAGCATTTT	CASSIGTGGQPQHF
.	TRBD1	TRBJ1-1	TRBV19	TGTGCCAGTAGTATTTTGGGGACAGGGTGGAGCACTGAAGCTTTCTTT	CASSILGTGWSTEAFF
.	.	TRBJ1-4	TRBV19	TGTGCCAGTAGTCCCCGGGAATCATGGGGTGAAAAACTGTTTTTT	CASSPRESWGEKLFF
.	.	TRBJ2-1	TRBV6-5	TGTGCCAGCAGTTACTCGAGCCCGCAACATGAGCAGTTCTTC	CASSYSSPQHEQFF
once	TRBD1	TRBJ2-7	TRBV6-6	TGTGCCAGCAGTGCGCCGGGACAGCGCTACGAGCAGTACTTC	CASSAPGQRYEQYF
.	TRBD2	TRBJ2-5	TRBV5-1	TGCGCCAGCAGCTTGGTTAGCGGGGGCCAAGAGACCCAGTACTTC	CASSLVSGGQETQYF
.	.	TRBJ1-1	TRBV7-9	TGTGCCAGCAGCTTAGAGGGACACCCAAAGAGCACTGAAGCTTTCTTT	CASSLEGHPKSTEAFF
.	.	TRBJ1-1	TRBV5-5	TGTGCCAGCAGCTTGGTCTTGGCGGAGGACACTGAAGCTTTCTTT	CASSLVLAEDTEAFF
once	.	TRBJ1-4	TRBV5-1	TGCGCCAGCAGCTTGGCGATGGGAGCTGCAACTAATGAAAAACTGTTTTTT	CASSLAMGAATNEKLFF
.	.	TRBJ2-7	TRBV5-6	TGTGCCAGCAGCTTGGTGGGCAGACGATACGAGCAGTACTTC	CASSLVGRRYEQYF
.	.	TRBJ1-3	TRBV19	TGTGCCAGCACTTCACCGGGGGCTGGAAACACCATATATTTT	CASTSPGAGNTIYF
.	.	TRBJ2-3	TRBV7-6	TGTGCCAGCAGCGGAGGCCGCTTTCGGGCAGATACGCAGTATTTT	CASSGGRFRADTQYF
once	.	TRBJ2-3	TRBV11-1	TGTGCCAGCAGCTTAGCGTTCGGTTCAGATACGCAGTATTTT	CASSLAFGSDTQYF
.	.	TRBJ1-2	TRBV2	TGTGCCAGCAGTGAAAGGCAGGGTAAATATGGTGGCTACACCTTC	CASSERQGKYGGYTF
.	TRBD2	TRBJ2-5	TRBV9	TGTGCCAGCAGCGCCGGGACTAGCGGGGGGGCCGTGGAGACCCAGTACTTC	CASSAGTSGGAVETQYF
.	TRBD1	TRBJ1-6	TRBV18	TGTGCCAGCTCACCAACCGCAACGCCCGACAGGGGGATTTCACCCCTCCACTTT	CASSPTATPDRGISPLHF